The 19 T cell receptor beta chains below all came from one sample that was sequenced in a study of blood T cell repertoires in COVID-19. The protocol was immunoSEQ multiplex PCR, while the TCRdb copy is restricted to in-frame clones and leaves out a portion. The sample lists 50,000 to 70,000 clones, 80% to 90% occurring once. The source material was peripheral blood. The receptors here all came from a human donor with active COVID-19. The donor label of this sample is uncertain.

The CDR3 here is CAWTGASGNTIYF. The CDR3 coding sequence is TGTGCCTGGACAGGGGCCTCTGGAAACACCATATATTTT. The V call is TRBV30, the J call TRBJ1-3, with a weak D call TRBD1 (6 bases). This CDR3 contains 13 residues. Trimming removed 4 bases from V and 0 bases from J, with 7 bases in between. Looked up from germline, CDR1 is GTSNPN and CDR2 is SVGIG (reference sequence).

This clone was observed a single time. The chain employs TRBV6-2 or TRBV6-3 and TRBJ2-3; D may be TRBD1 (6 bases). The V and J ends lost 4 bases and 1 base respectively, with 18 bases between them. The CDR3 sequence is 17 residues long. The germline V gene has CDR1 MNHEY and CDR2 SVGEGT. CDR3 region: CASSSQTGPRGTDTQYF. The CDR3 coding sequence is TGTGCCAGCAGTTCCCAGACAGGCCCCAGGGGCACAGATACGCAGTATTTT.

The chain combines TRBV27 with TRBJ2-2; TRBD1 is a possible D gene (7 bases). Germline CDR1 MNHEY, CDR2 SMNVEV (reference sequence). Trimming removed 11 bases from V and 8 bases from J, with 12 bases in between. CDR3 length equals 11 residues. CDR3 sequence (DNA): TGTGCCGTTCAGGGGGGTGGGGAGCTGTTTTTT. Protein sequence: CAVQGGGELFF.

The chain joins TRBV19 to TRBJ2-1, with a tentative D call TRBD1 (5 bases). Trimming stripped 9 bases from V and 0 bases from J, with 15 bases between. Per germline, CDR1 LNHDA and CDR2 SQIVND (reference sequence). The CDR3 covers 15 residues. The CDR3 coding sequence is TGTGCCAGCGGTGGGGCCCGCGGCTCCTACAATGAGCAGTTCTTC. Amino acids: CASGGARGSYNEQFF.

This sequence joins TRBV30 and TRBJ2-1; TRBD2 matches at 10 bases. Germline V gene sequence: CDR1 GTSNPN, CDR2 SVGIG (reference sequence). The CDR3 has 15 amino acids. V lost 0 bases to trimming and J lost 5 bases; unmatched junction nucleotides: 4. Written as DNA, the CDR3 is TGTGCCTGGAGTGTAAAAGCGGGGGGGCACAATGAGCAGTTCTTC. It translates to CAWSVKAGGHNEQFF.

The CDR3 DNA is TGTGCCAGCAGCGTCGGGACTAGCGGGAGGGCCGGGGATGAGCAGTTCTTC. Its translation is CASSVGTSGRAGDEQFF. J is TRBJ2-1 and V is TRBV9; TRBD2 agrees at 16 bases. Germline-derived CDR1 and CDR2 are SGDLS and YYNGEE. V lost 2 bases to trimming and J lost 8 bases; unmatched junction nucleotides: 7. This CDR3 spans 17 amino acids.

The V call is TRBV3-1 (or the pseudogene TRBV3-2), the J call TRBJ2-1; possible D gene TRBD1, 5 bases. The germline V gene encodes CDR1 LGHDT and CDR2 YNNKEL (reference sequence). CDR3 length: 13 residues. Trimming pared 1 base from V and 7 bases from J, leaving 8 bases between. CDR3 amino acids: CASSQGQGNEQFF. CDR3 DNA sequence: TGTGCCAGCAGCCAAGGGCAGGGTAATGAGCAGTTCTTC.

The chain recombines TRBV5-1 with TRBJ2-3; maybe TRBD2 (6 bases). Germline loops: CDR1 SGHRS, CDR2 YFSETQ. V dropped 0 bases and J dropped 6 bases, with 20 bases sitting between them. The CDR3 is made up of 17 amino acids. The CDR3 protein is CASSLAAGPQFRDTQYF. The DNA for the CDR3 is TGCGCCAGCAGCTTGGCCGCGGGGCCCCAATTTCGCGATACGCAGTATTTT.

The chain combines TRBV29-1 with TRBJ2-7; 8 positions match TRBD2. CDR3 length: 17 amino acids. V shed 0 bases, J shed 2 bases, and the junction held 12 bases outside the gene matches. Germline CDR1 SQVTM, CDR2 ANQGSEA. CDR3 sequence: CSVEESSGPEKPYEQYF. The CDR3 DNA sequence: TGCAGCGTTGAAGAGTCTAGCGGGCCGGAGAAACCCTACGAGCAGTACTTC.

The rearrangement uses TRBV5-6 and TRBJ1-2; D perhaps matches TRBD1 (6 bases). Germline assignment: CDR1 SGHDT and CDR2 YYEEEE. CDR3 length: 13 residues. The V end was cut by 4 bases, the J end by 4 bases, with 11 bases between. In DNA, the CDR3 is TGTGCCAGCAGCCCGCCGGACAGCTATGGCTACACCTTC. It yields the protein CASSPPDSYGYTF. Full variable domain (outside the CDR3, taken from reference TRBV5-6 and TRBJ1-2): DAGVTQSPTHLIKTRGQQVTLRCSPKSGHDTVSWYQQALGQGPQFIFQYYEEEERQRGNFPDRFSGHQFPNYSSELNVNALLLGDSALYLCASSPPDSYGYTFGSGTRLTVV.

In regard to this clone: The junction does not match germline at one end; this may be a read error. The chain combines TRBV7-7 with TRBJ1-3; possible D gene TRBD1, 6 bases. This CDR3 is 16 amino acids long. CDR1 and CDR2 (germline): SSHAT, FNYEAQ (reference sequence). For the CDR3, the DNA is TGTGCTAGCAGCTCACCCCGACAGGTCTCTGGAAACACCATATATTTT. Amino acid sequence: CASSSPRQVSGNTIYF.

This clone has just one count. Different DNA sequences within this sample yield the same CDR3. The rearrangement links TRBV4-3 to TRBJ1-3; D is uncertain. V was cut by 0 bases and J by 2 bases, with 8 bases left in between. Germline CDR1 and CDR2: LGHNA and YSLEER. There are 15 residues in the CDR3. CDR3 residues: CASSQDRTAGNTIYF. CDR3 DNA: TGCGCCAGCAGCCAAGATCGCACAGCTGGAAACACCATATATTTT.

The count of this clone is one. The chain joins TRBV5-4 to TRBJ2-1, with 9 bases aligning to TRBD2. The CDR3 length is 17 residues. Germline loops: CDR1 SGHNT, CDR2 YYREEE (reference sequence). V trimming: 0 bases; J trimming: 2 bases; junction bases outside the gene matches: 6. The CDR3 bases are TGTGCCAGCAGCTTGGAGGGTAGCGGGGGACCCTACAATGAGCAGTTCTTC. Amino acids: CASSLEGSGGPYNEQFF.

The chain combines TRBV28 with TRBJ2-7; D perhaps matches TRBD1 (6 bases). With 5 bases removed from V and 4 bases from J, the gap between germline ends came to 15 bases. Germline V gives CDR1 MDHEN, CDR2 SYDVKM. This CDR3 region has 14 residues. CDR3: CASSPGQLIYEQYF. In nucleotides, the CDR3 is TGTGCCAGCAGTCCCGGACAGTTAATATACGAGCAGTACTTC.

CDR3 nucleotide sequence: TGTGCCAGCAGAGACAGGGTCTGGGGCGAGCAGTACTTC. It is translated as CASRDRVWGEQYF. The J gene is TRBJ2-7, the V gene TRBV5-5; 7 bases map to TRBD1. There are 13 residues in the CDR3. The germline V gene has CDR1 SGHKS and CDR2 YYEKEE (reference sequence). Trimming at V came to 5 bases and at J to 6 bases, leaving 8 bases not matched to a gene.

The gene calls are TRBV27 and TRBJ1-5; perhaps TRBD1 as D (5 bases). The CDR3 is 15 amino acids. V lost 6 bases and J 2 bases, leaving 14 bases between the germline ends. Germline CDR1 reads MNHEY; CDR2 reads SMNVEV (reference sequence). Written as DNA, the CDR3 is TGTGCCAGCAGCCTTCAGGGTTTAGGCAATCAGCCCCAGCATTTT. Its protein is CASSLQGLGNQPQHF.

The chain recombines TRBV27 with TRBJ2-1; 11 bases align to TRBD2. Germline V lookup: CDR1 MNHEY, CDR2 SMNVEV (reference sequence). After removal of 5 bases from V and 5 bases from J, the junction contained 14 bases not matched to a gene. The CDR3 is 18 residues long. The CDR3 loop reads CASSRSAPLAGENNEQFF. DNA of the CDR3: TGTGCCAGCAGTCGCTCGGCCCCACTAGCGGGGGAGAACAATGAGCAGTTCTTC.

This chain uses TRBV6-5 with TRBJ2-5; 7 bases are a match to TRBD1. Looked up from germline, CDR1 is MNHEY and CDR2 is SVGAGI. The CDR3 runs to 13 residues. J gave up 6 bases and V 7 bases, and 8 bases lay outside the gene matches. CDR3: CASTPRQGQTQYF. DNA of the CDR3: TGTGCCAGCACACCCCGACAGGGACAGACCCAGTACTTC.

The genes are TRBV5-5 and TRBJ2-3; D perhaps matches TRBD1 (5 bases). The V end was cut by 3 bases, the J end by 6 bases, with 17 bases between. The CDR3 is made up of 15 amino acids. Germline assignment: CDR1 SGHKS and CDR2 YYEKEE (reference sequence). CDR3 residues: CASSSDTPYFDTQYF. The CDR3 region has the DNA TGTGCCAGCAGCTCGGACACCCCTTATTTCGATACGCAGTATTTT.